The sequence of this T cell receptor beta chain was determined in a study of T cells after yellow fever vaccination (dated by TCRdb to the late 2010s). The study in broad terms: Staining for CD3, CD45RA, CCR7 and CD95 was used to sort memory subsets (EM, EMRA, CM and Tscm) on a BD FACS Aria III. Libraries from fractions with low cell numbers were prepared with the SMART-Seq v4 Ultra Low Input RNA kit. To track T-cell clones before and after primary and booster YFV17D yellow fever vaccination, bulk TCR alpha and beta repertoires were sequenced longitudinally. Two healthy male donors, one aged 18 to 29 and one aged 30 to 39 years, were included in the cohort. Blood samples were taken at several timepoints before and after primary and secondary immunization, and bulk PBMC replicates and cell subsets were isolated. Memory subsets were sorted on days 0, 15 and 45 and at 18 months following primary vaccination, and on days 0, 15 and 45 following the 30-year booster.

This clonotype occurred many times. No much larger clonotype is one base removed from it; base qualities were not supplied. The CDR3 runs 11 amino acids, cysteine and phenylalanine included. Only the CDR3 portion is preserved as DNA: 33 bases, with reading frame beginning at the first base. The germline V gene sets CDR1 to SNHLY and CDR2 to FYNNEI. V sheds 7 bases and J sheds 2 bases, leaving 6 bases between their ends. The sample's treatment or condition label is to be understood as: live attenuated yellow fever vaccine strain. A standard Ficoll-Paque protocol was used to isolate PBMCs from peripheral blood. The RNeasy Micro Kit was used to extract RNA from sorted memory subsets. TCR cDNA was synthesized by 5'RACE template switching, through which a universal primer site and unique molecular identifiers were introduced. Priming for cDNA synthesis came from both the TCR alpha and TCR beta constant segments. Library amplification used two PCR steps, and the second PCR step added sample barcodes and sequencing adapters. Sequencing of libraries was done on Illumina HiSeq 2500 (2x100 bp) or NovaSeq (2x150 bp). Under the source paper's analysis protocol: MIGEC handled demultiplexing of reads and collapsing into UMI consensus sequences, while MiXCR performed V(D)J alignment. Using edgeR on replicate PBMC samples, clonotypes were called vaccine-responding if FDR was below 0.01 and the log2 fold change was above 5 up to day 15. Each bulk clonotype received a CD4 or CD8 identity based on whether the sequenced CD4 or CD8 repertoire contained that clonotype at higher abundance. Clonotype frequencies in memory subsets were weighted by FACS-sorted cell numbers to estimate each clone's distribution across memory phenotypes. TCRdb handled the public reads itself, with Q25 trimming in fastp and clone calling in MiXCR, and kept productive beta chains. Rows are unified per CDR3 protein, each entry keeping the most common DNA and genes. The V and J calls come from TCRdb's annotation, not from the publication. Within this sample are almost 30,000 distinct CDR3 sequences, with 6.3% of them counted one time only. Of the sample, approximately 25% is held by the ten largest clones.

Here is what the overall study found, with its caveats: On day 0, almost all vaccine-responding clonotypes were found to be below detection in the sorted memory subsets. Most clones expanded after primary vaccination (96% of CD4 and approximately 90% of CD8) were re-detected after the booster, suggesting that broad memory maintenance occurred. Computational filtering was required because FACS-sorted repertoires could contain abundant contaminating clonotypes from the bulk population. A small share of clonotypes was detected in both CD4 and CD8 compartments, with the overlap likely arising from convergent recombination. Compared with the primary T-cell response, the secondary T-cell response was weaker but faster, peaking on day 5 rather than day 15. Because only a couple of donors were included in the study, the extent to which the findings can be generalized is limited.

This TCR derives from a man younger than 40 who received the YFV17D yellow fever vaccine. The chain is encoded by TRBV2 joined to TRBJ2-7; the best D guess is TRBD2, with 6 bases matching. The sequencing used PBMCs, either bulk or a sorted T-cell subset (CD4+, CD8+, memory, or dextramer-sorted; not recorded which), collected on the day of the yellow fever booster vaccination. The nucleotide sequence reads as follows: TGTGCCAGCACGGGGGCCTACGAGCAGTACTTC. It codes for CASTGAYEQYF. Joined to the reference TRBV2 and TRBJ2-7 proteins, this CDR3 gives the full variable domain: EPEVTQTPSHQVTQMGQEVILRCVPISNHLYFYWYRQILGQKVEFLVSFYNNEISEKSEIFDDQFSVERPDGSNFTLKIRSTKLEDSAMYFCASTGAYEQYFGPGTRLTVT.